This TCR beta chain comes out of a study of T cells in Graves' hyperthyroidism and ophthalmopathy. The table lists this clonotype with a few counts. Its antigen is not identified. Overall study findings and caveats: Within blood appeared most thyroid clonotypes that had expanded above 0.001.

The CDR3 is 16 amino acids. V lost 6 bases to trimming and J lost 1 base; unmatched junction nucleotides: 3. CDR1 DFQATT and CDR2 SNEGSKA come from the germline V gene (reference sequence). RNA transcripts provided the source from which TCR beta CDR3 regions were amplified. The primer set for the first-round RT-PCR of the TCR CDR3 was HTBI. TCRdb redid the calling of the multiplex PCR reads with MiXCR, one entry per CDR3 protein. This table holds 90,000 to 120,000 distinct CDR3 sequences, more than 15% found once. The chain carries TRBV20-1 and TRBJ2-1, with 16 bases fitting TRBD2. The specimen was blood. The origin of this receptor is a woman aged 45-65 years with Graves' hyperthyroidism. CDR3 protein: CSAQGLAGGSYNEQFF. The CDR3 DNA sequence: TGCAGTGCCCAGGGACTAGCGGGAGGGTCCTACAATGAGCAGTTCTTC.